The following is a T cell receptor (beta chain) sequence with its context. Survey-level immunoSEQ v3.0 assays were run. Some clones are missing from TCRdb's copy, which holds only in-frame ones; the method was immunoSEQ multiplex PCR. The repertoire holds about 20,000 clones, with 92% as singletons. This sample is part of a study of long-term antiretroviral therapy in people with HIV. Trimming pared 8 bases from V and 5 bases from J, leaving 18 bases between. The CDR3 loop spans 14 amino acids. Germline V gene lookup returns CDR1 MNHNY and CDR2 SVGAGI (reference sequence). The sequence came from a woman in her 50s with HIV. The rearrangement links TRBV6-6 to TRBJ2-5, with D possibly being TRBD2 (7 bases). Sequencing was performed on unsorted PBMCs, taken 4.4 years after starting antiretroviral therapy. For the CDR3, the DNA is TGTGCCAGCCAACAGGGAGGGGCGCGGGAGACCCAGTACTTC. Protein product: CASQQGGARETQYF.